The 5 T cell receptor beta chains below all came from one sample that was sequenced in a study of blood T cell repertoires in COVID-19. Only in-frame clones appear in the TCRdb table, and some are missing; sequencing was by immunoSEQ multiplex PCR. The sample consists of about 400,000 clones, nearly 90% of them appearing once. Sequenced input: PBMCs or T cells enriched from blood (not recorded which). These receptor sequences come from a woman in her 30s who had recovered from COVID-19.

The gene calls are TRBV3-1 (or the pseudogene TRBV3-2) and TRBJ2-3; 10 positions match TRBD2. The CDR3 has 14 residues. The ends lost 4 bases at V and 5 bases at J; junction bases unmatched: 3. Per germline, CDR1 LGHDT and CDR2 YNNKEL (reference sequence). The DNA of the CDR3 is TGTGCCAGCAGCCCAAGGACTAGCGGAGATACGCAGTATTTT. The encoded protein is CASSPRTSGDTQYF.

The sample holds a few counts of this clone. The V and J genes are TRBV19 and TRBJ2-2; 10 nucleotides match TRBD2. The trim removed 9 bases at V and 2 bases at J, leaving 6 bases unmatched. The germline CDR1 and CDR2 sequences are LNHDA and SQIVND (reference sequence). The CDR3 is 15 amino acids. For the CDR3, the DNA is TGTGCCAGCGGACTAGCGGATATAAACACCGGGGAGCTGTTTTTT. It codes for CASGLADINTGELFF.

The CDR3 sequence: CASSLPEVFHYTF. CDR3 nucleotide sequence: TGTGCCAGCAGCTTGCCCGAGGTTTTTCACTACACCTTC. This chain links TRBV5-4 with TRBJ1-2; D unclear. Germline lookup yields CDR1 SGHNT and CDR2 YYREEE (reference sequence). The CDR3 extends over 13 amino acids. The V gene lost 1 base and the J gene lost 10 bases, with 14 bases spanning the gap.

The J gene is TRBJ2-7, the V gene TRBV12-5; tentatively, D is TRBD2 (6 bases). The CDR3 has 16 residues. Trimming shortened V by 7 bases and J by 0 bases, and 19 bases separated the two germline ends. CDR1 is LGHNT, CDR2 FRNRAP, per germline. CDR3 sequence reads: CASALGGASPSYEQYF. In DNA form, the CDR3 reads TGTGCTAGTGCTCTTGGAGGGGCCAGCCCCTCCTACGAGCAGTACTTC.

In DNA, the CDR3 is TGTGCCAGCAGCTTGTTTTCCAGGGTAGATGGCGGGGAGCTGTTTTTT. It specifies CASSLFSRVDGGELFF. The rearrangement uses TRBV5-4 and TRBJ2-2; maybe TRBD1 (5 bases). The CDR3 extends over 16 amino acids. Germline lookup yields CDR1 SGHNT and CDR2 YYREEE (reference sequence). V was shortened by 1 base and J by 7 bases, with 17 bases between the two germline ends.